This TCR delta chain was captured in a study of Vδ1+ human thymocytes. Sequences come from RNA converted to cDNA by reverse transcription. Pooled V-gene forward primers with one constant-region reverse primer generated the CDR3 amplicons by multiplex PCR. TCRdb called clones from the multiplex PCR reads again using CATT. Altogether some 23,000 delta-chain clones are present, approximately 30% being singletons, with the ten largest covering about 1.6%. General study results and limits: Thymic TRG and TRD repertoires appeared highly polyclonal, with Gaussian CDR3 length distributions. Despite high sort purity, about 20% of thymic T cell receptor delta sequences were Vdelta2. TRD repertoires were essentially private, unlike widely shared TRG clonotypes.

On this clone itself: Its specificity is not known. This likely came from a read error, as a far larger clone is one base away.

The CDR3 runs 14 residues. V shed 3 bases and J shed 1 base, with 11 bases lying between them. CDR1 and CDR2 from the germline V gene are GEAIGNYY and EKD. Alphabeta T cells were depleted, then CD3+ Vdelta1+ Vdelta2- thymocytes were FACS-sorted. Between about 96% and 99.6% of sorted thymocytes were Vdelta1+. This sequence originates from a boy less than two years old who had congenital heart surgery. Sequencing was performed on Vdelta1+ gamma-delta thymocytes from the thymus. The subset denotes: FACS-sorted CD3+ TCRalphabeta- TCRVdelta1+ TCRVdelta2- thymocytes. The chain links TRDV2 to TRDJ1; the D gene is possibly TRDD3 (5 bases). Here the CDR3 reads CACDALGPTDKLIF. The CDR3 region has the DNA TGTGCCTGTGACGCTTTGGGGCCCACCGATAAACTCATCTTT.